The rows below give T cell receptor beta chains drawn from one sample of a study of cytomegalovirus exposure and HLA in healthy donors. The table came from immunoSEQ multiplex PCR; TCRdb's copy has only in-frame clones and leaves some out. The data hold about 95,000 clones, with roughly 79% observed a single time. Material: PBMCs. The receptors come from a woman aged 65 to 85 in good health and CMV-seropositive. Each CDR3 is given with its conserved first and last residue. Fields, in order: clone size, J gene, V gene, CDR3 protein. Where a row states a size, it is once, few, many or the class of an expanded clone; other rows omit it.

once | TRBJ1-2 | TRBV5-1 | CASSSDRGGEGYTF
NA | TRBJ2-3 | TRBV6-5 | CASSYQDRESDTQYF
NA | TRBJ2-7 | TRBV5-4 | CASSSGLAGAYEQYF
few | TRBJ1-5 | TRBV27 | CASSLNQEAGGVNQPQHF
few | TRBJ2-2 | TRBV19 | CASTPSGRAYSRDTGELFF
NA | TRBJ2-1 | TRBV7-3 | CASSLTSGRVDEQFF
many | TRBJ2-1 | TRBV29-1 | CSVPPLDRVSYNEQFF
NA | TRBJ2-5 | TRBV5-6 | CASSLNRQETQYF
NA | TRBJ2-7 | TRBV4-1 | CASSQDWGGIFYEQYF
NA | TRBJ1-2 | TRBV19 | CASSQRQGSTGYTF
NA | TRBJ2-5 | TRBV5-1 | CASSLQGSETQYF
NA | TRBJ1-3 | TRBV7-2 | CASSYGGYSGNTIYF
NA | TRBJ2-1 | TRBV18 | CASSPRFRSNDNEQFF
few | TRBJ2-1 | TRBV7-2 | CASSRPGLAGVNEQFF
NA | TRBJ2-1 | TRBV6-5 | CASSSLGGRAWDEQFF
NA | TRBJ1-1 | TRBV14 | CASSHRGTAAFF
NA | TRBJ2-7 | TRBV6-5 | CASSTSGRAYEQYF
NA | TRBJ2-4 | TRBV19 | CASSSEALAKNIQYF
few | TRBJ2-1 | TRBV6-6 | CASSYQSSYNEQFF
NA | NA | TRBV18 | CASSEVMRQDYEQYF
once | TRBJ2-7 | TRBV28 | CASRTEAGQALSYEQYF
medium-sized | TRBJ2-7 | TRBV6-1 | CASSEEDLVSLGGNYEQYF
NA | TRBJ1-1 | TRBV27 | CASSPRTGGEDTEAFF
few | TRBJ1-4 | TRBV4-3 | CASSQDDRANEKLFF
NA | TRBJ2-7 | TRBV21-1 | CASSLEPGQNYSYEQYF
NA | TRBJ2-1 | TRBV28 | CASSAGRLGGYNEQFF
NA | TRBJ2-7 | TRBV19 | CASSIDTQGAGLYEQYF
NA | TRBJ1-5 | TRBV15 | CATSIQAGTSNQPQHF
few | TRBJ2-1 | TRBV14 | CASSPNPSWDRDYNEQFF
NA | TRBJ2-1 | TRBV7-3 | CASSNGSGRASEQFF
NA | TRBJ2-2 | TRBV19 | CATRQGTNTGELFF
once | TRBJ1-4 | TRBV18 | CASSNFGQTNEKLFF
NA | TRBJ1-2 | TRBV6-5 | CASSSLKTGNEGYTF
NA | TRBJ1-1 | TRBV5-6 | CASSSAGVNTEAFF
NA | TRBJ1-5 | TRBV19 | CASKTSHRGLNQPQHF
NA | TRBJ2-4 | TRBV7-8 | CASSLGTGGFIQYF
NA | TRBJ2-3 | TRBV29-1 | CSVILGDRGNTQYF
NA | NA | TRBV15 | CATSRGVRDPYEQYF
NA | TRBJ2-3 | TRBV6-1 | CASRDSADTQYF
NA | TRBJ2-1 | TRBV11-3 | CASSTGTSGNEQFF
NA | NA | TRBV11-2 | CASSLLMISYEQYF
few | TRBJ2-7 | TRBV11-1 | CASSSSYEQYF
NA | TRBJ1-2 | TRBV28 | CASSSSYTNGYGYTF
NA | TRBJ2-3 | TRBV7-9 | CASSSRGDRSTDTQYF
NA | TRBJ2-7 | TRBV19 | CASSMGKGGEQYF
NA | TRBJ1-5 | TRBV7-3 | CASSSGPPPRSGHSGNQPQHF
once | TRBJ2-7 | TRBV20-1 | CSARAQREQYF
NA | TRBJ1-1 | TRBV4-3 | CASSARGGPNTEAFF
NA | TRBJ2-7 | TRBV18 | CASSPRGTGEEQYF
NA | TRBJ1-1 | TRBV29-1 | CSVDQTGVNTEAFF
few | TRBJ1-5 | TRBV2 | CASSAAGSSNQPQHF
NA | TRBJ2-7 | TRBV5-6 | CASSQGLAGGFYEQYF
NA | TRBJ2-1 | TRBV18 | CASSPPTGDEQFF
NA | TRBJ2-7 | TRBV13 | CASSLNPGGEYEQYF